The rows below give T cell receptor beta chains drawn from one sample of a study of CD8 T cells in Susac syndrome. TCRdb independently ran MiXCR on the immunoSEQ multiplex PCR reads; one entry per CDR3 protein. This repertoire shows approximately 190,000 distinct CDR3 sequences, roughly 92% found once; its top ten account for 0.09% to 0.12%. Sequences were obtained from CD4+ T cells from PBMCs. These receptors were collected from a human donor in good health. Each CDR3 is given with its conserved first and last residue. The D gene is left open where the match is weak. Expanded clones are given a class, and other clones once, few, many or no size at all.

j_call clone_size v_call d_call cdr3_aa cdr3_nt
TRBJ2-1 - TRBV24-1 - CATSGRGFYNEQFF TGTGCCACCAGTGGCAGGGGTTTCTACAATGAGCAGTTCTTC
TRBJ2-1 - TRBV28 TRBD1 CASSKPFRDRGKGSYNEQFF TGTGCCAGCAGCAAACCATTTAGGGACAGGGGGAAAGGCTCCTACAATGAGCAGTTCTTC
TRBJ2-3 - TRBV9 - CASSATGSDTQYF TGTGCCAGCAGCGCCACAGGGTCAGATACGCAGTATTTT
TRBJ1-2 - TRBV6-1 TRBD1 CASSGDRTSNYGYTF TGTGCCAGCAGTGGGGACAGAACATCTAACTATGGCTACACCTTC
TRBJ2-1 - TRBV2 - CASSYGAEQFF TGTGCCAGCAGTTATGGGGCGGAGCAGTTCTTC
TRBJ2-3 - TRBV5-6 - CASSNTPGYDTQYF TGTGCCAGCAGTAATACACCGGGATATGATACGCAGTATTTT
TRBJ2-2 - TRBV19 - CASSTGKWTGELFF TGTGCCAGTAGTACAGGGAAATGGACCGGGGAGCTGTTTTTT
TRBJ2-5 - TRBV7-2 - CASKHMGRETQYF TGTGCCAGCAAGCATATGGGCAGAGAGACCCAGTACTTC
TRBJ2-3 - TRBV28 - CASSPPKQRTDTQYF TGTGCCAGCTCCCCCCCGAAACAGCGCACAGATACGCAGTATTTT
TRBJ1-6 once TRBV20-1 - CSASPSRGRNSPLHF TGCAGTGCTTCACCTTCCCGGGGGAGGAATTCACCCCTCCACTTT
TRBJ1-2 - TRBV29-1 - CSASFRNYGYTF TGCAGCGCCTCCTTCAGAAACTATGGCTACACCTTC
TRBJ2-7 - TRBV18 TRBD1 CASSPRQGSNEQYF TGTGCCAGCTCACCTCGACAGGGAAGTAACGAGCAGTACTTC
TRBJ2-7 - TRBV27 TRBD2 CASSSAGGGSYEQYF TGTGCCAGCAGTTCGGCCGGCGGGGGGAGCTACGAGCAGTACTTC
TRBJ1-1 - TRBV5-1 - CASSLTAGNTEAFF TGCGCCAGCAGCTTGACGGCAGGGAACACTGAAGCTTTCTTT
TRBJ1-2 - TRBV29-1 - CSVADGNYGYTF TGCAGCGTTGCGGACGGAAACTATGGCTACACCTTC
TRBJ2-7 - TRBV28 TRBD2 CASSRAGDRIIF TGTGCCAGCAGTCGAGCGGGAGACAGGATTATCTTC
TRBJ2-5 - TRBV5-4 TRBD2 CASSLVLAGGQETQYF TGTGCCAGCAGCTTGGTTCTAGCGGGGGGGCAAGAGACCCAGTACTTC
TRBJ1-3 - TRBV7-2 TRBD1 CASETGAGGNTIYF TGTGCCAGCGAGACAGGGGCGGGGGGAAACACCATATATTTT
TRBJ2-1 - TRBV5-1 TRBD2 CASSYLVTSKDEQFF TGCGCCAGCAGCTACCTTGTGACTAGCAAAGATGAGCAGTTCTTC
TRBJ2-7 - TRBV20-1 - CSARTGGGTYEQYF TGCAGTGCCCGCACGGGGGGCGGAACCTACGAGCAGTACTTC
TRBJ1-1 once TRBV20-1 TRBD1 CSARTGRDTEAFF TGCAGTGCTCGGACAGGGAGGGACACTGAAGCTTTCTTT
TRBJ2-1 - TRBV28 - CASSLYGGATENEQFF TGTGCCAGCAGTTTATACGGCGGGGCCACCGAGAATGAGCAGTTCTTC
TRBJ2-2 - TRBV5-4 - CASSLVENTGELFF TGTGCCAGCAGCTTGGTTGAGAACACCGGGGAGCTGTTTTTT
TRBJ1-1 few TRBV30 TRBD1 CAWSVKGAYSAFF TGTGCCTGGAGTGTCAAGGGGGCGTATTCAGCTTTCTTT
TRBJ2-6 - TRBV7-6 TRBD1 CASSLVGQGKSGANVLTF TGTGCCAGCAGCTTAGTGGGACAGGGGAAATCTGGGGCCAACGTCCTGACTTTC
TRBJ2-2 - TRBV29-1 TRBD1 CSVDPGQRNTGELFF TGCAGCGTTGATCCGGGACAGAGGAACACCGGGGAGCTGTTTTTT
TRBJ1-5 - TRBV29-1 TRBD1 CSVETGRDQPQHF TGCAGCGTTGAGACAGGGAGGGATCAGCCCCAGCATTTT